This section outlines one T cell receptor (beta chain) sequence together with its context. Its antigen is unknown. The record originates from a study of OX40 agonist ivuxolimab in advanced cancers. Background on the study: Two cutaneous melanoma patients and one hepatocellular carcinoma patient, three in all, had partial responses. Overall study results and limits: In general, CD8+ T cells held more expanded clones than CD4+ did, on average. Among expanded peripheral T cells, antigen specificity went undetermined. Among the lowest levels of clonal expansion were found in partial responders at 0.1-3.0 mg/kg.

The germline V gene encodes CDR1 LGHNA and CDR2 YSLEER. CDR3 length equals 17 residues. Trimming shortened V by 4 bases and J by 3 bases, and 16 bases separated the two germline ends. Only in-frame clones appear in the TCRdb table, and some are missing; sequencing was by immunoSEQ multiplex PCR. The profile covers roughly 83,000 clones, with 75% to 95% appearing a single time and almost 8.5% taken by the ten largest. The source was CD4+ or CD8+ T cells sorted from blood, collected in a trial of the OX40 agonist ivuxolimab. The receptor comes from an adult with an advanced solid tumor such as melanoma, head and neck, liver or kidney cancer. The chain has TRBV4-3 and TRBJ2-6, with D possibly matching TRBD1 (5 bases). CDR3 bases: TGCGCCAGCAGCCGGTTGGAAGGGGCTGGTGGGGCCAACGTCCTGACTTTC. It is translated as CASSRLEGAGGANVLTF.